Listed below are T cell receptor beta chains from one sample, sequenced in a study of blood T cell repertoires in COVID-19. Clones were sequenced by immunoSEQ multiplex PCR, and TCRdb holds only the in-frame ones, with some missing. The table has some 150,000 clones, 85% to 90% seen once. Sequencing input: peripheral blood. Source of these receptors: a woman aged 55 to 70 with acute or convalescent COVID-19. CDR3s include the opening cysteine and the closing phenylalanine or tryptophan. A D gene is named only where the DNA matches it firmly. The size of a clone is reported for some rows only, either as once, few or many, or as a class for expanded clones.

D,size,length,V,J,DNA,CDR3
TRBD1,.,19,TRBV3-1/TRBV3-2,TRBJ2-2,TGTGCCAGCAGCTCACGTTCCAGAGGGACAGCGCTTGGCACCGGGGAGCTGTTTTTT,CASSSRSRGTALGTGELFF
.,.,13,TRBV3-1/TRBV3-2,TRBJ1-2,TGTGCCAGCAGCCAGGACCAGGGTTGGGGCTACACCTTC,CASSQDQGWGYTF
.,.,15,TRBV19,TRBJ1-3,TGTGCCAGTACCACCCCGGGGAGCTCTGGAAACACCATATATTTT,CASTTPGSSGNTIYF
.,.,13,TRBV7-7,TRBJ2-3,TGTGCTAGCAGCTTCGCAGTCACAGATACGCAGTATTTT,CASSFAVTDTQYF
TRBD1,.,18,TRBV10-3,TRBJ2-2,TGTGCCATCAGTGAGTTGCACGGGACAGGGAGTAACACCGGGGAGCTGTTTTTT,CAISELHGTGSNTGELFF
.,.,15,TRBV4-3,TRBJ1-5,TGCGCCAGCAGCCAAGAGATTATGGTCGAGGGAGCCCAGCATTTT,CASSQEIMVEGAQHF
.,.,14,TRBV7-9,TRBJ1-5,TGTGCCACCGGGCCCGGGACATCATATCAGCCCCAGCATTTT,CATGPGTSYQPQHF
.,.,14,TRBV24-1,TRBJ1-2,TGTGCCACCATCGAACAGGGTGGGTTGGATGGCTACACCTTC,CATIEQGGLDGYTF
.,.,12,TRBV28,TRBJ1-4,TGTGCCAGCACCTGGCGGGGTGAAAAACTGTTTTTT,CASTWRGEKLFF
.,few,13,TRBV9,TRBJ1-2,TGTGCCAGCACCCAACAGGGATACGGTGGCTACACCTTC,CASTQQGYGGYTF
TRBD2,.,17,TRBV7-9,TRBJ2-5,TGTGCCAGCAGCCCCGGACTAGCGGGGGTAATCCAAGAGACCCAGTACTTC,CASSPGLAGVIQETQYF
.,few,14,TRBV2,TRBJ1-3,TGTGCCAGCAAGGAGGGGCTTTCTGGAAACACCATATATTTT,CASKEGLSGNTIYF
.,few,13,TRBV18,TRBJ1-1,TGTGCCAGCTCACTTGACAGGAACACTGAAGCTTTCTTT,CASSLDRNTEAFF
TRBD1,.,17,TRBV2,TRBJ1-2,TGTGCCAGCACAGGGGGTGAGGCGGCTCAGGGACTGTATGGCTACACCTTC,CASTGGEAAQGLYGYTF
TRBD2,few,15,TRBV5-4,TRBJ2-7,TGTGCCAGCAGCACCAGCGGGGGGCACCCCTACGAGCAGTACTTC,CASSTSGGHPYEQYF
.,.,15,TRBV18,TRBJ1-5,TGTGCCAGCTCACCAATCCACGGAGGAAATCAGCCCCAGCATTTT,CASSPIHGGNQPQHF
.,.,14,TRBV28,TRBJ1-3,TGTGCCAGCACAGCGGGGGGCTCTGGAAACACCATATATTTT,CASTAGGSGNTIYF
TRBD1,.,14,TRBV14,TRBJ2-7,TGTGCCAGCAGCCTGATTACAGGGGCCTACGAGCAGTACTTC,CASSLITGAYEQYF
.,.,14,TRBV19,TRBJ2-2,TGTGCCAGTAGTATGTCCAGAAACACCGGGGAGCTGTTTTTT,CASSMSRNTGELFF
TRBD1,.,15,TRBV3-1/TRBV3-2,TRBJ2-7,TGTGCCAGCAGCCCCTGGACAGGGGAACCCTACGAGCAGTACTTC,CASSPWTGEPYEQYF
TRBD1,once,17,TRBV24-1,TRBJ2-1,TGTGCCACCAGTGATGGGGCGACAGGGGGTTCCTACAATGAGCAGTTCTTC,CATSDGATGGSYNEQFF
TRBD2,.,15,TRBV5-1,TRBJ2-5,TGCGCCAGCAGCTTGGAACTAGCGGGGCAAGAGACCCAGTACTTC,CASSLELAGQETQYF
.,.,17,TRBV4-2,TRBJ2-3,TGTGCCAGCAGCCCAAGAGCGGAACCCCCGTATTCAGATACGCAGTATTTT,CASSPRAEPPYSDTQYF
TRBD1,.,13,TRBV6-5,TRBJ2-3,TGTGCCAGCAGGGAGACAGGGTCAGATACGCAGTATTTT,CASRETGSDTQYF
.,.,14,TRBV7-2,TRBJ1-2,TGTGCCAGCAGCTCAGATCGGGGGGCCTATGGCTACACCTTC,CASSSDRGAYGYTF
.,.,15,TRBV24-1,TRBJ2-1,TGTGCCACCAGTGATTTTGGGGGGTCCTACAATGAGCAGTTCTTC,CATSDFGGSYNEQFF
TRBD1,.,13,TRBV5-6,TRBJ1-2,TGTGCCAGCAGCTTCGACAGGGACTATGGCTACACCTTC,CASSFDRDYGYTF
TRBD1,.,15,TRBV4-3,TRBJ1-5,TGCGCCAGCAGCCAAGATTGGACAGGGAATCAGCCCCAGCATTTT,CASSQDWTGNQPQHF
.,.,14,TRBV18,TRBJ1-5,TGTGCCAGCTCACCACAAGACAGTAATCAGCCCCAGCATTTT,CASSPQDSNQPQHF
TRBD1,.,17,TRBV7-3,TRBJ2-2,TGTGCCAGCAGCTTATGGGCAGGGGGCTTAAACACCGGGGAGCTGTTTTTT,CASSLWAGGLNTGELFF
TRBD1,.,14,TRBV27,TRBJ1-3,TGTGCCAGCAGCCCCCGGACAGGGGTTCTTCCCATATATTTT,CASSPRTGVLPIYF
TRBD1,.,18,TRBV15,TRBJ2-4,TGTGCCACCAGCCTGGGGACAGGAGGGATCTCGGCCAAAAACATTCAGTACTTC,CATSLGTGGISAKNIQYF
TRBD2,.,13,TRBV10-3,TRBJ2-1,TGTGCCATCAGTTCAAGCGGGGGGAATGAGCAGTTCTTC,CAISSSGGNEQFF
.,.,12,TRBV18,TRBJ1-1,TGTGCCAGCTCACCAACCTCGGGGGAAGCTTTCTTT,CASSPTSGEAFF